One sample yielded the 18 T cell receptor beta chains listed below, sequenced in a study of blood T cell repertoires in COVID-19. The method was immunoSEQ multiplex PCR; TCRdb's version includes in-frame clones alone and lacks a portion of them. Among about 110,000 clones listed, over 60% were seen once. The specimen sequenced was peripheral blood. The origin of the receptors is an elderly woman with acute or convalescent COVID-19.

This sequence joins TRBV19 and TRBJ2-2, with 10 bases fitting TRBD1. This CDR3 is 16 amino acids long. Losses at the gene ends were 3 bases for V and 5 bases for J; bases not matched to a gene: 6. CDR1 and CDR2 from the germline V gene are LNHDA and SQIVND (reference sequence). The CDR3 DNA reads TGTGCCAGTAGTATGGCAGTGGACAGGGGGACCGGGGAGCTGTTTTTT. Translating it yields CASSMAVDRGTGELFF.

This clone was detected only once. The J gene is TRBJ2-2, the V gene TRBV18; D unclear. Per germline, CDR1 KGHSH and CDR2 LQKENI. The CDR3 length is 14 residues. V was cut by 3 bases and J by 6 bases, with 11 bases left in between. CDR3 DNA: TGTGCCAGCTCACCCCTAGTAGTGGCCGGGGAGCTGTTTTTT. This codes for CASSPLVVAGELFF.

The V call is TRBV3-1 (or the pseudogene TRBV3-2), the J call TRBJ1-4, with D uncertain. The V end lost 0 bases, the J end lost 6 bases, and 14 bases lay between the germline ends. There are 16 residues in the CDR3. CDR1 and CDR2 (germline): LGHDT, YNNKEL (reference sequence). DNA of the CDR3: TGTGCCAGCAGCCAAGATTCAGGAGCGAGGGATGAAAAACTGTTTTTT. The encoded protein is CASSQDSGARDEKLFF.

The sample holds one count of this clone. J is TRBJ1-5 and V is TRBV5-1; possibly TRBD1 for D (6 bases). The CDR3 runs to 14 residues. The V and J ends lost 0 bases and 4 bases respectively, with 8 bases between them. Germline CDR1 reads SGHRS; CDR2 reads YFSETQ. CDR3 coding DNA: TGCGCCAGCAGCTTGGGACAGGAAAATCAGCCCCAGCATTTT. It yields the protein CASSLGQENQPQHF.

A single count supports this clone. The V call is TRBV29-1, the J call TRBJ1-4, with D tentatively TRBD1 (5 bases). Germline V gene lookup returns CDR1 SQVTM and CDR2 ANQGSEA. This CDR3 comprises 12 residues. V was cut by 6 bases and J by 8 bases, with 13 bases left in between. Written as DNA, the CDR3 is TGCAGCGTCGGGACTCCCTCGGAAAAACTGTTTTTT. Its protein product is CSVGTPSEKLFF. Using reference TRBV29-1 and TRBJ1-4 for the parts outside the CDR3, the full variable domain is SAVISQKPSRDICQRGTSLTIQCQVDSQVTMMFWYRQQPGQSLTLIATANQGSEATYESGFVIDKFPISRPNLTFSTLTVSNMSPEDSSIYLCSVGTPSEKLFFGSGTQLSVL.

This clone was seen a single time. The chain combines TRBV27 with TRBJ1-4, with D hard to call. This CDR3 region has 12 residues. V dropped 8 bases and J dropped 15 bases, with 19 bases sitting between them. The V gene's germline CDR1 is MNHEY and CDR2 SMNVEV (reference sequence). The CDR3 nucleotides are TGTGCCAGCGGCGGGCGGACCATTCGGGTGTTTTTT. This codes for CASGGRTIRVFF.

The chain recombines TRBV6-2 or TRBV6-3 with TRBJ2-5; D is undetermined. Per the germline V gene, CDR1 is MNHEY and CDR2 is SVGEGT. Trimming removed 5 bases at V and 5 bases at J, with 18 bases between. The length of the CDR3 is 15 residues. The CDR3 DNA reads as TGTGCCAGCAGTCTGAGGTTTTCGCGAGGTGAGACCCAGTACTTC. Translated, it gives CASSLRFSRGETQYF.

The rearrangement joins TRBV20-1 to TRBJ1-2; TRBD1 is a possible D gene (5 bases). This CDR3 has 15 residues. V dropped 3 bases and J dropped 2 bases, with 16 bases sitting between them. The germline V gene encodes CDR1 DFQATT and CDR2 SNEGSKA (reference sequence). CDR3 loop: CSASSIRAGNYGYTF. CDR3 nucleotides: TGCAGTGCTAGTTCTATCAGGGCAGGGAACTATGGCTACACCTTC.

The genes are TRBV19 and TRBJ2-1, with D tentatively TRBD2 (6 bases). The V gene lost 5 bases and the J gene lost 4 bases, with 15 bases spanning the gap. CDR1 is LNHDA and CDR2 is SQIVND in the germline V gene (reference sequence). The CDR3 is made up of 15 amino acids. The CDR3 protein is CASSPTRGRYNEQFF. In DNA, the CDR3 is TGTGCCAGTAGTCCTACGCGGGGTCGATACAATGAGCAGTTCTTC. Combining the CDR3 with reference TRBV19 and TRBJ2-1 gives the whole variable domain DGGITQSPKYLFRKEGQNVTLSCEQNLNHDAMYWYRQDPGQGLRLIYYSQIVNDFQKGDIAEGYSVSREKKESFPLTVTSAQKNPTAFYLCASSPTRGRYNEQFFGPGTRLTVL.

J is TRBJ1-1 and V is TRBV10-2; D perhaps matches TRBD1 (6 bases). Germline assignment: CDR1 WSHSY and CDR2 SAAADI. The CDR3 sequence is 14 residues long. V was clipped by 4 bases and J by 8 bases, with 17 bases between them. CDR3: CASSAHQGWGEAFF. DNA for the CDR3: TGCGCCAGCAGTGCTCATCAGGGGTGGGGCGAAGCTTTCTTT.

V and J are TRBV3-1 (or the pseudogene TRBV3-2) and TRBJ2-1; D call uncertain. The V end was cut by 4 bases, the J end by 0 bases, with 10 bases between. The CDR3 covers 15 residues. Germline CDR1 reads LGHDT; CDR2 reads YNNKEL (reference sequence). CDR3 coding DNA: TGTGCCAGCAGCCGAGCCCCGAGCTCCTACAATGAGCAGTTCTTC. Translating it yields CASSRAPSSYNEQFF.

This clone came up once. The V gene is TRBV11-2, the J gene TRBJ2-1; D is unresolved. Germline CDR1 is SGHAT and CDR2 is FQNNGV. Trimming left V 2 bases short and J 4 bases short, with 9 bases between. The CDR3 spans 14 residues. The CDR3 DNA reads TGTGCCAGCAGCTTAATGTCCGGTTACAATGAGCAGTTCTTC. It is translated as CASSLMSGYNEQFF.

The chain couples TRBV15 to TRBJ1-5, with unresolved D. Trimming pared 1 base from V and 6 bases from J, leaving 16 bases between. The germline V gene has CDR1 LNHNV and CDR2 YYDKDF (reference sequence). This CDR3 comprises 16 residues. In nucleotides, the CDR3 is TGTGCCACCAGCAGAGCCCCTGCAGGCAGGTCTCAGCCCCAGCATTTT. Its translation is CATSRAPAGRSQPQHF.

V and J are TRBV6-1 and TRBJ1-1, with TRBD1 identical over 7 bases. The length of the CDR3 is 17 residues. Germline CDR1 and CDR2: MNHNS and SASEGT. After removal of 0 bases from V and 1 base from J, the junction contained 8 bases not matched to a gene. DNA of the CDR3: TGTGCCAGCAGTGAAGCTTTCTGGACAGGTGCGAACACTGAAGCTTTCTTT. Protein: CASSEAFWTGANTEAFF.

This sequence joins TRBV4-2 and TRBJ2-7, with 8 nucleotides matching TRBD2. There are 15 residues in the CDR3. J gave up 5 bases and V 1 base, and 7 bases lay outside the gene matches. From germline, CDR1 is LGHNA and CDR2 YNFKEQ. The CDR3 loop reads CASSQGQAGVNEQYF. In DNA, the CDR3 is TGTGCCAGCAGCCAAGGGCAAGCGGGAGTGAACGAGCAGTACTTC.

CDR3 loop: CASSQARPGPYEQYF. The DNA of the CDR3 is TGTGCCAGCAGCCAAGCCCGTCCGGGTCCCTACGAGCAGTACTTC. This rearrangement joins TRBV3-1 (or the pseudogene TRBV3-2) to TRBJ2-7; no clear D gene. V shed 1 base and J shed 2 bases, with 12 bases lying between them. The CDR3 is 15 residues long. In germline, CDR1 is LGHDT, CDR2 YNNKEL (reference sequence).

The chain has TRBV6-4 and TRBJ1-5; 9 nucleotides agree with TRBD1. The CDR3 has 15 amino acids. V lost 1 base, J lost 6 bases, and 4 bases stayed unmatched. Germline-derived CDR1 and CDR2 are MRHNA and SNTAGT. The CDR3 protein is CASSDWTGAGQPQHF. CDR3 coding DNA: TGTGCCAGCAGTGACTGGACAGGGGCGGGTCAGCCCCAGCATTTT.

The chain employs TRBV7-9 and TRBJ2-5, with TRBD1 matching over 9 bases. Germline CDR1 reads SEHNR; CDR2 reads FQNEAQ (reference sequence). The trim removed 3 bases at V and 4 bases at J, leaving 6 bases unmatched. This CDR3 has 15 residues. For the CDR3, the DNA is TGTGCCAGCAGCTTGGAAGGACAGGGGTCAGAGACCCAGTACTTC. Protein product: CASSLEGQGSETQYF.